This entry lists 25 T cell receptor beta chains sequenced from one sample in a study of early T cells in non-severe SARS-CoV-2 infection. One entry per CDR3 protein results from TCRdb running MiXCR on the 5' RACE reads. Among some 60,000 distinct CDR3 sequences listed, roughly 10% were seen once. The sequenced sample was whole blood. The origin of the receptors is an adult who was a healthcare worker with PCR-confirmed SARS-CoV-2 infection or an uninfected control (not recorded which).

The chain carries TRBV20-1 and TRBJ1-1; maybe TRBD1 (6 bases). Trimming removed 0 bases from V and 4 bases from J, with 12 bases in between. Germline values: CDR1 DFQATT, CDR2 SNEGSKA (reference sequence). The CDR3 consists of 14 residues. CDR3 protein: CSARDPRDTTEAFF. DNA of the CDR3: TGCAGTGCTAGAGATCCCCGGGACACCACTGAAGCTTTCTTT.

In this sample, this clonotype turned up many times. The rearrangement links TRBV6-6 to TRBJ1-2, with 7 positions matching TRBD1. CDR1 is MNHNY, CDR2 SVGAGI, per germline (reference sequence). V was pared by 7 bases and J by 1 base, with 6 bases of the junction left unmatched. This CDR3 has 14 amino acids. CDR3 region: CASNEGAGNYGYTF. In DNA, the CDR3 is TGTGCCAGCAATGAGGGGGCGGGTAACTATGGCTACACCTTC.

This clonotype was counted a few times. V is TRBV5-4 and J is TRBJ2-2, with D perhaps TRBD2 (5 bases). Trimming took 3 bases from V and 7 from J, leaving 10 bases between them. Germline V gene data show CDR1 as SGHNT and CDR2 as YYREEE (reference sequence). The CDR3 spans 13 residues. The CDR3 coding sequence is TGTGCCAGCAGCTCACTAGATCACGGGGAGCTGTTTTTT. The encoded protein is CASSSLDHGELFF.

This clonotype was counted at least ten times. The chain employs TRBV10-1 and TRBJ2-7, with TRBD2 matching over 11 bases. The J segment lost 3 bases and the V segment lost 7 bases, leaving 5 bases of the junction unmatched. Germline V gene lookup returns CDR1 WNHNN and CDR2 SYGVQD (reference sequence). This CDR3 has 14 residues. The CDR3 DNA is TGCGCCAGCATACTACTAGCGGGAGTCTACGAGCAGTACTTC. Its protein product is CASILLAGVYEQYF.

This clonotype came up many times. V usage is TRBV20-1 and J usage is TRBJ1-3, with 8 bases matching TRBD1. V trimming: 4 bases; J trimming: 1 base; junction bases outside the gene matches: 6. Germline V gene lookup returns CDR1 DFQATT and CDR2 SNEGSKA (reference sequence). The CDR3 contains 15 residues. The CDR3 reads CSATGGAHSGNTIYF. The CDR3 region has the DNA TGCAGTGCTACAGGGGGCGCGCATTCTGGAAACACCATATATTTT.

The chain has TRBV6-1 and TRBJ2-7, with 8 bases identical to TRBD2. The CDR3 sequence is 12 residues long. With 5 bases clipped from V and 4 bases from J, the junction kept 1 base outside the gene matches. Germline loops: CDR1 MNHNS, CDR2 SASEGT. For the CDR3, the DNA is TGTGCCAGCAGTAGACTAGCGTACGAGCAGTACTTC. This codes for CASSRLAYEQYF.

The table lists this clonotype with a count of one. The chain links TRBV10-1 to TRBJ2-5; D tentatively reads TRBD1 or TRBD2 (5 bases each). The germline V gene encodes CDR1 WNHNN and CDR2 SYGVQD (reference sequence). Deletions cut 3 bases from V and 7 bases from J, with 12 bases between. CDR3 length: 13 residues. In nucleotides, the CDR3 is TGCGCCAGCAGTGACAGTTGGGACGGGACCCAGTACTTC. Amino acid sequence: CASSDSWDGTQYF.

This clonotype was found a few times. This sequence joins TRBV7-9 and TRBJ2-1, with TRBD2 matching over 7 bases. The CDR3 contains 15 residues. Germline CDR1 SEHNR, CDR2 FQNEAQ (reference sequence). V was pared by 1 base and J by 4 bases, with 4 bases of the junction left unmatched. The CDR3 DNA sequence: TGTGCCAGCAGCTTAGGCGGGAGTCGGTACAATGAGCAGTTCTTC. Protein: CASSLGGSRYNEQFF.

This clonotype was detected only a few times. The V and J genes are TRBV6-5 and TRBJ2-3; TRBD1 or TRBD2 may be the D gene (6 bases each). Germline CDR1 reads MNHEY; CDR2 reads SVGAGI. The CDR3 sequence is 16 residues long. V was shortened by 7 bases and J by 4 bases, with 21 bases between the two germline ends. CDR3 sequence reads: CASTSSGGRAPDTQYF. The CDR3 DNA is TGTGCCAGCACCTCTTCCGGGGGCAGGGCCCCAGATACGCAGTATTTT.

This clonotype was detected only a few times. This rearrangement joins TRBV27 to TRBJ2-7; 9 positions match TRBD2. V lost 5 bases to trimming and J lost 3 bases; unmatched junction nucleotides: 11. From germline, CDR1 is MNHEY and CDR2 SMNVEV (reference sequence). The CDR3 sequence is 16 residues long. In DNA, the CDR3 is TGTGCCAGCAGTCCAAACCTCGGGACTAGCCTCTACGAGCAGTACTTC. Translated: CASSPNLGTSLYEQYF.

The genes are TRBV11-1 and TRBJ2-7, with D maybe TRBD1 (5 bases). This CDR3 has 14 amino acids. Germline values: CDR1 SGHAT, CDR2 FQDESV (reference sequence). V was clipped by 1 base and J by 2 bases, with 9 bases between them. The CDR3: CASSLVQGAYEQYF. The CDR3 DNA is TGTGCCAGCAGCTTAGTCCAGGGTGCCTACGAGCAGTACTTC. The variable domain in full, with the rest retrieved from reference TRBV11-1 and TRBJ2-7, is EAEVAQSPRYKITEKSQAVAFWCDPISGHATLYWYRQILGQGPELLVQFQDESVVDDSQLPKDRFSAERLKGVDSTLKIQPAELGDSAMYLCASSLVQGAYEQYFGPGTRLTVT.

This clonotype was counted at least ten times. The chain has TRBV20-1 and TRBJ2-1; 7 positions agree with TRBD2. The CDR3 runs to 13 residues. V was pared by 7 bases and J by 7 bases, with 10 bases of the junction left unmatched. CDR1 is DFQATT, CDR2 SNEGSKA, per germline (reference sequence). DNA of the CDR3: TGCAGTGAAGGGAGGGTCAACTTAAATGAGCAGTTCTTC. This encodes CSEGRVNLNEQFF.

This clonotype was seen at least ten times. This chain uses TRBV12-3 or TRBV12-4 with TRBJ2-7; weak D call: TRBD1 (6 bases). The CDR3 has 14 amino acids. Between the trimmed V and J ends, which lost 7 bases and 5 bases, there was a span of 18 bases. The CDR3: CASNQDVGGDEQYF. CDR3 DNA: TGTGCCAGCAACCAGGACGTAGGGGGAGACGAGCAGTACTTC.

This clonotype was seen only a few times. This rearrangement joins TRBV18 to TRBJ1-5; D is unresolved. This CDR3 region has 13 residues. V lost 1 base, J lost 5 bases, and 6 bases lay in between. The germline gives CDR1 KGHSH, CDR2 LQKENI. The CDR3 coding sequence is TGTGCCAGCTCACCACAGAGGGATCAGCCCCAGCATTTT. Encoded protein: CASSPQRDQPQHF.

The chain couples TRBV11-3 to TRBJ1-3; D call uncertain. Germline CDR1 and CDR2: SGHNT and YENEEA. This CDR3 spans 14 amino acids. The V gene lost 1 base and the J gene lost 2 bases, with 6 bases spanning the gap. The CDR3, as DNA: TGTGCCAGCAGCTTAGGGGAAGCTGGAAACACCATATATTTT. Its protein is CASSLGEAGNTIYF. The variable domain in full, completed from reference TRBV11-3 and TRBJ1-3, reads EAGVVQSPRYKIIEKKQPVAFWCNPISGHNTLYWYLQNLGQGPELLIRYENEEAVDDSQLPKDRFSAERLKGVDSTLKIQPAELGDSAVYLCASSLGEAGNTIYFGEGSWLTVV.

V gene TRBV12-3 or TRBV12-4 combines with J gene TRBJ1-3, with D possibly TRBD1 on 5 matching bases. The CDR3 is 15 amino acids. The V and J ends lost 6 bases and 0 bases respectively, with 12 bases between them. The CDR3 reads CASRGTETSGNTIYF. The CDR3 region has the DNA TGTGCCAGCAGGGGGACTGAAACCTCTGGAAACACCATATATTTT.

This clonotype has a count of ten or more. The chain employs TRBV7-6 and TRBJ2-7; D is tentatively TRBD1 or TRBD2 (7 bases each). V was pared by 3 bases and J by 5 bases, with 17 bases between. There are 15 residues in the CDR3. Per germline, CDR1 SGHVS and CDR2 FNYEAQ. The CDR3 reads CASSFYQGGDNEQYF. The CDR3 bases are TGTGCCAGCAGCTTTTATCAGGGGGGGGACAACGAGCAGTACTTC.

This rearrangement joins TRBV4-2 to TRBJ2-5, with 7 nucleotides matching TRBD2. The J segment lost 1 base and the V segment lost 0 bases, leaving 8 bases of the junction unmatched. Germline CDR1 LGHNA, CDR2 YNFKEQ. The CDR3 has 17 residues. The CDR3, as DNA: TGTGCCAGCAGCCAAGAAACGAGCGGGAACCTCCAAGAGACCCAGTACTTC. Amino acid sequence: CASSQETSGNLQETQYF.

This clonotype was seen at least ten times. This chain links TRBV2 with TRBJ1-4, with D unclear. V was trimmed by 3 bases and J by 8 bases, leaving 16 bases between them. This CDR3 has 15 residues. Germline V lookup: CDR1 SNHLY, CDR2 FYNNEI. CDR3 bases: TGTGCCAGCAGTGATGGTGACCTAGGGATCGAAAAACTGTTTTTT. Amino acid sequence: CASSDGDLGIEKLFF.

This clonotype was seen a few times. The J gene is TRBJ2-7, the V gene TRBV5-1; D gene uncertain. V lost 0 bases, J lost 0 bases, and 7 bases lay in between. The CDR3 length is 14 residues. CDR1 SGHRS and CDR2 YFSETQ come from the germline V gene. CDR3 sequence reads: CASSLVPGSYEQYF. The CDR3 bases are TGCGCCAGCAGCTTGGTTCCGGGCTCCTACGAGCAGTACTTC.

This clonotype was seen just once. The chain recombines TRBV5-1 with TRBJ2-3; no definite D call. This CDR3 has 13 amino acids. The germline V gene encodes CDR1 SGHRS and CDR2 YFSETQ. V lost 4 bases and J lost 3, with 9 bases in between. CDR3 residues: CASSKIETDTQYF. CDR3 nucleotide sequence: TGCGCCAGCAGCAAGATCGAGACAGATACGCAGTATTTT.

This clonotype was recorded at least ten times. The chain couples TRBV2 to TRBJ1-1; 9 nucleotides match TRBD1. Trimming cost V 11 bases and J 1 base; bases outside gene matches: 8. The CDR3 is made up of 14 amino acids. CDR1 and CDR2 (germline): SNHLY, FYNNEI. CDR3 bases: TGTGCCGGGAACAGGGGGCGAAGGAACACTGAAGCTTTCTTT. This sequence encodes CAGNRGRRNTEAFF.

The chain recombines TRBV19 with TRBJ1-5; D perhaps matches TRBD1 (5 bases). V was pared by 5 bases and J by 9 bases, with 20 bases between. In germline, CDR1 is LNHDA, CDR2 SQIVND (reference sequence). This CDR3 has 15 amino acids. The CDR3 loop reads CASSLRGQGTMPQHF. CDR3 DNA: TGTGCCAGTAGTCTGCGTGGCCAGGGTACTATGCCCCAGCATTTT.

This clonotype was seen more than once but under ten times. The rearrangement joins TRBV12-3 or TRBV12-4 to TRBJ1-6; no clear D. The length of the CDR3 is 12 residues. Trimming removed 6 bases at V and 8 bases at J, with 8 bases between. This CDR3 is CASSRGDSPLHF. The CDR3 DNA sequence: TGTGCCAGCAGCCGCGGTGATTCACCCCTCCACTTT.

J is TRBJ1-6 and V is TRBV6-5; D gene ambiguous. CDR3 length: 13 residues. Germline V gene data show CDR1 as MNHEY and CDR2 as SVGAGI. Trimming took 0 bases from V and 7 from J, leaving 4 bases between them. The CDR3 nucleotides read TGTGCCAGCAGTTACTCGTCGAATTCACCCCTCCACTTT. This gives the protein CASSYSSNSPLHF.